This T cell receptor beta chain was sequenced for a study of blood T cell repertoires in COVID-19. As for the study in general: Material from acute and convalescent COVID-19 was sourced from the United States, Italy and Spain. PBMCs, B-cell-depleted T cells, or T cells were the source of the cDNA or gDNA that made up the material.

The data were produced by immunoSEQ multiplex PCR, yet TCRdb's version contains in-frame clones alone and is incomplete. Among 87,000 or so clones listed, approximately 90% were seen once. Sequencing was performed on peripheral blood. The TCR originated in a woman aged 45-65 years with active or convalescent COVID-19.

The CDR3 here is CASRGGTSFSEAFF. For the CDR3, the DNA is TGTGCCAGCAGAGGGGGGACTAGTTTCTCTGAAGCTTTCTTT. The chain combines TRBV25-1 with TRBJ1-1, with D perhaps TRBD1 (6 bases). CDR1 MGHDK and CDR2 SYGVNS come from the germline V gene. The CDR3 has 14 amino acids. V lost 6 bases, J lost 6 bases, and 17 bases lay in between. The complete variable domain, with remaining parts taken from reference TRBV25-1 and TRBJ1-1, reads EADIYQTPRYLVIGTGKKITLECSQTMGHDKMYWYQQDPGMELHLIHYSYGVNSTEKGDLSSESTVSRIRTEHFPLTLESARPSHTSQYLCASRGGTSFSEAFFGQGTRLTVV.